A single TCR beta chain is shown here with its context. Its antigen is as yet unknown. These data are taken from a study of identifying expanded T cells in peripheral blood. Findings of the study overall: Variance in clone template counts between approximately two-week samples significantly increased with total template count across all healthy donors. About 1.2 clones differed between technical replicates, versus 16.4 and 19 over time.

TCRdb keeps only in-frame clones here, not all; method: immunoSEQ multiplex PCR. The sample comprises 90,000 to 110,000 clones, approximately 90% of which are singletons, and 8.4% rests with the top ten. Per the germline V gene, CDR1 is SGHTA and CDR2 is FQGNSA. The CDR3 loop spans 15 amino acids. V lost 5 bases and J 4 bases, leaving 17 bases between the germline ends. Collection occurred without any documented infections or immune events in donors. The sequencing input was blood. This clonotype was sampled from a person between 18 and 70 years old in good health. V gene TRBV7-2 combines with J gene TRBJ1-1, with D perhaps matching TRBD1 (6 bases). CDR3 coding DNA: TGTGCCAGCAGCCCCCGGCAGGGGAGGGTCACTGAAGCTTTCTTT. Its protein product is CASSPRQGRVTEAFF.